The following is a T cell receptor (beta chain) sequence with its context. The antigen remains unidentified. The method was immunoSEQ multiplex PCR; TCRdb's version includes in-frame clones alone and lacks a portion of them. The repertoire holds some 50,000 clones, with about three fifths as singletons. The CDR3 length is 12 residues. Germline CDR1 reads SGHDT; CDR2 reads YYEEEE. V gave up 4 bases and J gave up 5 bases; unmatched junction bases: 2. This sample is drawn from a study of cytotoxic CD8 clonotypes in ibrutinib-treated CLL. The wider study: The group held 10 to 11 relapsed/refractory and about 14 treatment-naive patients, with roughly 17 IGHV unmutated. Partial responses totalled approximately 25 and complete responses 2; after median approximately 74 months, approximately 15 remained remitted and around twelve progressed. Response material was collected after a median approximately 11 months of treatment, range 6 to 36. General study results and limits: Baseline clonality exceeded age-matched healthy donors and tracked circulating CD8+ T-cell counts.

This material consisted of PBMCs, taken after 24 months of ibrutinib treatment. The clonotype was recovered from a human donor with chronic lymphocytic leukemia. The genes are TRBV5-6 and TRBJ2-7; 8 nucleotides line up with TRBD1. In DNA, the CDR3 is TGTGCCAGCAGCCGGACAGGGAACGAGCAGTACTTC. It translates to CASSRTGNEQYF.